A single sample is the source of the 29 T cell receptor beta chains below, sequenced in a study of Ad26.COV2.S vaccination and SARS-CoV-2 variants. As to treatment: about 20 received Ad26.COV2.S at low or high dose, single or two shots; 5 received placebo; per-sample allocation not given. Samples were taken on day 63 after the first vaccine or placebo injection. Libraries were prepared by immunoSEQ multiplex PCR; TCRdb keeps only in-frame clonotypes and omits some of them. The data show 400,000 or so clones, about 85% seen once. The sequencing here drew on peripheral blood, taken in a trial of Ad26.COV2.S vaccine versus placebo. The source of these receptors is a person between 18 and 59 years old who received the Ad26.COV2.S COVID-19 vaccine or a placebo.

This rearrangement joins TRBV21-1 to TRBJ1-1. TRBV21-1 is a recognized pseudogene. The CDR3 has 19 amino acids. CDR3: CASSKGGEAPLVCNTEAFF. The DNA for the CDR3 is TGTGCCAGCAGCAAAGGTGGAGAGGCACCGTTGGTTTGTAACACTGAAGCTTTCTTT.

The rearrangement joins TRBV12-3 or TRBV12-4 to TRBJ1-1; D unclear. The CDR3 contains 12 residues. V was shortened by 1 base and J by 4 bases, with 4 bases between the two germline ends. The CDR3 is CASSLGRTEAFF. The CDR3 DNA follows: TGTGCCAGCAGTTTAGGCCGCACTGAAGCTTTCTTT.

The V and J genes are TRBV15 and TRBJ1-6; D is perhaps TRBD1 (6 bases). The CDR3 loop spans 16 amino acids. From germline, CDR1 is LNHNV and CDR2 YYDKDF (reference sequence). The V end was cut by 3 bases, the J end by 8 bases, with 17 bases between. Here the CDR3 DNA reads TGTGCCACCAGCAGGGGGCGGGGGGCGCAGTATTCACCCCTCCACTTT. Amino acid sequence: CATSRGRGAQYSPLHF.

This clone was seen a handful of times. V and J are TRBV19 and TRBJ2-5, with D maybe TRBD2 (6 bases). Germline V CDR1 and CDR2: LNHDA, SQIVND (reference sequence). Between the trimmed V and J ends, which lost 3 bases and 7 bases, there was a span of 12 bases. The CDR3 consists of 13 residues. CDR3 loop: CASSMSTGVTQYF. DNA of the CDR3: TGTGCCAGTAGTATGTCAACGGGGGTGACCCAGTACTTC.

This clone was recorded a few times. The chain couples TRBV4-1 to TRBJ1-5, with 7 nucleotides matching TRBD1. This CDR3 is built from 13 residues. The ends lost 5 bases at V and 3 bases at J; junction bases unmatched: 1. Germline V gene data show CDR1 as MGHRA and CDR2 as YSYEKL. CDR3 amino acids: CASSGQDNQPQHF. The CDR3 nucleotides are TGCGCCAGCAGCGGACAGGACAATCAGCCCCAGCATTTT.

Points on this clone: This sample also contains other DNA sequences that code for the same CDR3. This chain connects TRBV19 to TRBJ1-1; D may be TRBD1 (5 bases). Trimming took off 3 bases at V and 1 base at J, with 9 bases between the two ends. The length of the CDR3 is 14 residues. Per germline, CDR1 LNHDA and CDR2 SQIVND (reference sequence). The DNA for the CDR3 is TGTGCCAGTAGTATTGGGACCGAGAACACTGAAGCTTTCTTT. Residues: CASSIGTENTEAFF.

J is TRBJ1-5 and V is TRBV6-6, with TRBD1 identical over 7 bases. Germline loops: CDR1 MNHNY, CDR2 SVGAGI (reference sequence). The CDR3 covers 12 residues. The J segment lost 6 bases and the V segment lost 8 bases, leaving 4 bases of the junction unmatched. The CDR3 loop is CASDREGQPQHF. CDR3 DNA sequence: TGTGCCAGCGACAGGGAGGGTCAGCCCCAGCATTTT.

The rearrangement joins TRBV11-3 to TRBJ2-1; TRBD1 or TRBD2 may be the D gene (5 bases each). Deletions cut 1 base from V and 3 bases from J, with 13 bases between. Per the germline V gene, CDR1 is SGHNT and CDR2 is YENEEA. CDR3 length equals 16 residues. CDR3: CASSLGGGVYYNEQFF. Here the CDR3 DNA reads TGTGCCAGCAGCTTAGGTGGGGGAGTCTACTACAATGAGCAGTTCTTC.

J is TRBJ2-2 and V is TRBV4-3; a weak D match, TRBD1 (5 bases). CDR1 is LGHNA, CDR2 YSLEER, per germline. Deletions cut 0 bases from V and 1 base from J, with 9 bases between. The CDR3 runs to 16 residues. The CDR3 coding sequence is TGCGCCAGCAGCCAAGATAGGGGCAGGAACACCGGGGAGCTGTTTTTT. As protein: CASSQDRGRNTGELFF.

This clone came up once. This sequence joins TRBV5-4 and TRBJ1-1; D gene uncertain. V dropped 3 bases and J dropped 0 bases, with 9 bases sitting between them. Per the germline V gene, CDR1 is SGHNT and CDR2 is YYREEE (reference sequence). The CDR3 spans 14 residues. The CDR3 protein is CASSSKGLNTEAFF. CDR3 nucleotide sequence: TGTGCCAGCAGCTCCAAAGGTCTGAACACTGAAGCTTTCTTT.

The rearrangement uses TRBV3-1 (or the pseudogene TRBV3-2) and TRBJ2-4; possible D gene TRBD2, 5 bases. The V end was cut by 0 bases, the J end by 1 base, with 10 bases between. Per the germline V gene, CDR1 is LGHDT and CDR2 is YNNKEL (reference sequence). The CDR3 covers 16 residues. The CDR3 nucleotides read TGTGCCAGCAGCCAAGACGCGGGTTGGGCCAAAAACATTCAGTACTTC. Its protein is CASSQDAGWAKNIQYF.

This chain links TRBV5-1 with TRBJ2-5, with 7 nucleotides matching TRBD2. Germline V gene sequence: CDR1 SGHRS, CDR2 YFSETQ. Losses at the gene ends were 2 bases for V and 1 base for J; bases not matched to a gene: 8. This CDR3 has 16 residues. CDR3 DNA: TGCGCCAGCAGCTTTGGGACTACGAACTCCCAAGAGACCCAGTACTTC. It encodes CASSFGTTNSQETQYF.

This rearrangement joins TRBV4-2 to TRBJ2-5, with 7 bases aligning to TRBD1. V was clipped by 11 bases and J by 2 bases; unmatched bases: 8. Germline V gives CDR1 LGHNA, CDR2 YNFKEQ. The CDR3 contains 13 residues. DNA for the CDR3: TGTGCCCCCGGACAGGTAAGACAAGAGACCCAGTACTTC. Translated: CAPGQVRQETQYF.

This clone came up once. The chain links TRBV2 to TRBJ1-1, with 7 bases identical to TRBD1. CDR1 and CDR2 from the germline V gene are SNHLY and FYNNEI. This CDR3 has 14 amino acids. Germline trimming cut 4 bases from V and 5 bases from J; bases unmatched to any gene: 7. The CDR3: CASSGRQGWTEAFF. The CDR3 DNA reads TGTGCCAGCAGTGGTCGACAGGGATGGACTGAAGCTTTCTTT.

The rearrangement joins TRBV10-3 to TRBJ2-1, with 8 nucleotides matching TRBD2. The CDR3 totals 14 residues. Losses at the gene ends were 8 bases for V and 5 bases for J; bases not matched to a gene: 8. Germline V gene lookup returns CDR1 ENHRY and CDR2 SYGVKD. The CDR3, as DNA: TGTGCCATCGCCGTGGGAGCGGGGGACAATGAGCAGTTCTTC. Translated, it gives CAIAVGAGDNEQFF.

V and J are TRBV6-4 and TRBJ1-5; D gene uncertain. The CDR3 contains 17 residues. CDR1 is MRHNA and CDR2 is SNTAGT in the germline V gene. Trimming shortened V by 9 bases and J by 0 bases, and 21 bases separated the two germline ends. The CDR3 nucleotides are TGTGCCAGAAGCACATTTTTGGTCTTCTCTAGCAATCAGCCCCAGCATTTT. It translates to CARSTFLVFSSNQPQHF.

CDR3 DNA sequence: TGTGCCACCAGCAGAGCGGGTGAGGGCACTGAAGCTTTCTTT. Its translation is CATSRAGEGTEAFF. The chain joins TRBV15 to TRBJ1-1; D gene unclear. The germline CDR1 and CDR2 sequences are LNHNV and YYDKDF (reference sequence). V was cut by 1 base and J by 4 bases, with 10 bases left in between. This CDR3 comprises 14 residues. Full variable domain (rest looked up from reference TRBV15 and TRBJ1-1): DAMVIQNPRYQVTQFGKPVTLSCSQTLNHNVMYWYQQKSSQAPKLLFHYYDKDFNNEADTPDNFQSRRPNTSFCFLDIRSPGLGDTAMYLCATSRAGEGTEAFFGQGTRLTVV.

In DNA, the CDR3 is TGTGCCAGCAGCCAAGACCTGGGTAGCAAAAACATTCAGTACTTC. This encodes CASSQDLGSKNIQYF. The chain joins TRBV4-2 to TRBJ2-4; D is unclear. Trimming took off 0 bases at V and 3 bases at J, with 9 bases between the two ends. Germline CDR1 LGHNA, CDR2 YNFKEQ. This CDR3 has 15 amino acids.

This chain's CDR3 is CASSYGGSGQDEAANYGYTF. CDR3 nucleotide sequence: TGTGCCAGCAGTTACGGAGGCTCGGGACAGGACGAGGCAGCTAACTATGGCTACACCTTC. J is TRBJ1-2 and V is TRBV6-2 or TRBV6-3; TRBD1 matches at 8 bases. Germline CDR1 and CDR2: MNHEY and SVGEGT. Trimming cost V 2 bases and J 0 bases; bases outside gene matches: 17. CDR3 length equals 20 residues.

The chain employs TRBV3-1 (or the pseudogene TRBV3-2) and TRBJ1-2; the D gene is possibly TRBD1 (6 bases). CDR1 is LGHDT, CDR2 YNNKEL, per germline (reference sequence). V shed 3 bases and J shed 7 bases, with 15 bases lying between them. The CDR3 covers 14 residues. The CDR3 protein is CASSQFPGQPGYTF. The CDR3 DNA sequence: TGTGCCAGCAGCCAGTTTCCGGGACAACCTGGCTACACCTTC.

The V call is TRBV18, the J call TRBJ1-2; the D gene is possibly TRBD1 (6 bases). V lost 2 bases to trimming and J lost 1 base, with 8 bases between them. Per germline, CDR1 KGHSH and CDR2 LQKENI. The CDR3 spans 14 residues. For the CDR3, the DNA is TGTGCCAGCTCACCAGGGACAAATAACTATGGCTACACCTTC. The encoded protein is CASSPGTNNYGYTF.

CDR3 residues: CASSQEGLGGTEAFF. The CDR3 DNA follows: TGTGCCAGCAGCCAAGAGGGGCTTGGGGGCACTGAAGCTTTCTTT. V is TRBV3-1 (or the pseudogene TRBV3-2) and J is TRBJ1-1, with D perhaps matching TRBD1 (5 bases). V dropped 0 bases and J dropped 4 bases, with 12 bases sitting between them. Germline assignment: CDR1 LGHDT and CDR2 YNNKEL (reference sequence). The CDR3 is made up of 15 amino acids.

This sequence joins TRBV5-5 and TRBJ2-7, with TRBD1 matching 11 bases. CDR3 length equals 16 residues. The J segment lost 1 base and the V segment lost 4 bases, leaving 7 bases of the junction unmatched. CDR1 and CDR2 from the germline V gene are SGHKS and YYEKEE (reference sequence). The CDR3 DNA is TGTGCCAGCAGCCAGACCGGGACAGGGGGTTCCTACGAGCAGTACTTC. Amino acid sequence: CASSQTGTGGSYEQYF.

This chain links TRBV12-3 or TRBV12-4 with TRBJ2-1; no definite D call. The CDR3 runs 12 residues. V was cut by 3 bases and J by 7 bases, with 7 bases left in between. CDR3 DNA: TGTGCCAGCAGTTTCTGGGTTAATGAGCAGTTCTTC. Its protein product is CASSFWVNEQFF.

The chain links TRBV4-3 to TRBJ2-7, with D perhaps TRBD2 (6 bases). Germline V CDR1 and CDR2: LGHNA, YSLEER. V was pared by 1 base and J by 3 bases, with 10 bases between. The CDR3 is made up of 14 amino acids. The CDR3 loop reads CASSQVVGGYEQYF. DNA of the CDR3: TGCGCCAGCAGCCAAGTCGTCGGGGGCTACGAGCAGTACTTC.

This clone was seen only a few times. The rearrangement uses TRBV30 and TRBJ2-7; 11 nucleotides line up with TRBD2. The CDR3 loop spans 16 amino acids. The J segment lost 0 bases and the V segment lost 0 bases, leaving 4 bases of the junction unmatched. Looked up from germline, CDR1 is GTSNPN and CDR2 is SVGIG (reference sequence). DNA for the CDR3: TGTGCCTGGAGTGTAACTAGCGGGGGCCTCTCCTACGAGCAGTACTTC. Its protein is CAWSVTSGGLSYEQYF.

Only one count was recorded for this clone. The chain is built from TRBV27 and TRBJ1-1; D call uncertain. Per germline, CDR1 MNHEY and CDR2 SMNVEV (reference sequence). This CDR3 contains 13 residues. Trimming took 6 bases from V and 5 from J, leaving 13 bases between them. The CDR3 DNA reads TGTGCCAGCAGGCTGGGAGGAGGTACTGAAGCTTTCTTT. Translating gives CASRLGGGTEAFF.

Here the CDR3 DNA reads TGTGCCAGCAGCCAAGATAGGGAATGGGGGGATGGCTACACCTTC. Protein sequence: CASSQDREWGDGYTF. The V and J genes are TRBV4-2 and TRBJ1-2; the D gene is possibly TRBD1 (5 bases). V was shortened by 0 bases and J by 6 bases, with 14 bases between the two germline ends. Germline values: CDR1 LGHNA, CDR2 YNFKEQ. This CDR3 spans 15 amino acids.

The V call is TRBV10-3, the J call TRBJ1-4, with D hard to call. The length of the CDR3 is 14 residues. The germline V gene has CDR1 ENHRY and CDR2 SYGVKD. Trimming cost V 4 bases and J 8 bases, with 14 bases left between them. In DNA form, the CDR3 reads TGTGCCATCAGTGCCGGTCCCTTGGAGGAAAAACTGTTTTTT. Translated, it gives CAISAGPLEEKLFF.